These 19 T cell receptor beta chains originate from one sample sequenced in a study of cytomegalovirus exposure and HLA in healthy donors. 60 Vbeta and 13 Jbeta primers were used in PCR. Libraries were prepared by immunoSEQ multiplex PCR; TCRdb keeps only in-frame clonotypes and omits some of them. The record lists approximately 110,000 clones, of which the ten most abundant hold approximately 2.6%. The specimen sequenced was PBMCs. These receptor sequences come from a man between 25 and 39 years old in good health and CMV-seronegative.

This rearrangement joins TRBV10-3 to TRBJ2-7; TRBD2 matches at 8 bases. J lost 4 bases, V lost 3 bases, and 8 bases had no gene match. This CDR3 is built from 15 residues. The germline gives CDR1 ENHRY, CDR2 SYGVKD. The CDR3 region is CAISEPAGGRYEQYF. The CDR3 region has the DNA TGTGCCATCAGTGAACCCGCGGGAGGACGTTACGAGCAGTACTTC.

The chain carries TRBV18 and TRBJ2-1, with TRBD2 matching over 11 bases. The trim removed 3 bases at V and 4 bases at J, leaving 11 bases unmatched. Per the germline V gene, CDR1 is KGHSH and CDR2 is LQKENI. The CDR3 is 18 residues long. CDR3 protein: CASSPFTPGLAGYNEQFF. The CDR3 nucleotides read TGTGCCAGCTCACCTTTTACTCCCGGACTAGCGGGTTACAATGAGCAGTTCTTC. Based on the CDR3 plus reference TRBV18 and TRBJ2-1, the full variable domain is NAGVMQNPRHLVRRRGQEARLRCSPMKGHSHVYWYRQLPEEGLKFMVYLQKENIIDESGMPKERFSAEFPKEGPSILRIQQVVRGDSAAYFCASSPFTPGLAGYNEQFFGPGTRLTVL.

The chain recombines TRBV15 with TRBJ2-7; 8 bases fit TRBD2. There are 14 residues in the CDR3. Looked up from germline, CDR1 is LNHNV and CDR2 is YYDKDF (reference sequence). Germline trimming cut 3 bases from V and 9 bases from J; bases unmatched to any gene: 10. The CDR3 region is CATSSQRELHGQYF. CDR3 nucleotide sequence: TGTGCCACCAGCAGCCAGCGGGAGTTACACGGGCAGTACTTC.

The chain joins TRBV20-1 to TRBJ2-7; D is uncertain. The CDR3 consists of 9 residues. CDR1 DFQATT and CDR2 SNEGSKA come from the germline V gene (reference sequence). With 8 bases removed from V and 3 bases from J, the gap between germline ends came to 5 bases. In DNA form, the CDR3 reads TGCAGTACCAGCTACGAGCAGTACTTC. This codes for CSTSYEQYF.

The chain couples TRBV6-4 to TRBJ2-1; 8 bases are shared with TRBD2. CDR3 size: 15 residues. Germline loops: CDR1 MRHNA, CDR2 SNTAGT. Trimming removed 3 bases from V and 7 bases from J; junction bases left unmatched: 8. CDR3 sequence: CASSEGSGEGNEQFF. The CDR3 bases are TGTGCCAGCAGTGAAGGTAGCGGGGAGGGGAATGAGCAGTTCTTC.

The chain couples TRBV28 to TRBJ2-6, with 10 bases aligning to TRBD1. The CDR3 is 17 amino acids. Germline loops: CDR1 MDHEN, CDR2 SYDVKM. The V gene end was trimmed by 4 bases and the J gene end by 4 bases; junction bases not matched to a gene: 7. Here the CDR3 DNA reads TGTGCCAGCAGTTCAGACAGGGGGCCCTCCGGGGCCAACGTCCTGACTTTC. This sequence encodes CASSSDRGPSGANVLTF.

The V gene is TRBV6-4, the J gene TRBJ2-7; D may be TRBD2 (6 bases). The CDR3 consists of 15 residues. The germline V gene has CDR1 MRHNA and CDR2 SNTAGT. Between the trimmed V and J ends, which lost 0 bases and 0 bases, there was a span of 9 bases. The CDR3 DNA sequence: TGTGCCAGCAGTGACTCGGGCGGGAACTCCTACGAGCAGTACTTC. Its translation: CASSDSGGNSYEQYF.

This rearrangement joins TRBV6-5 to TRBJ1-1; a weak D match, TRBD1 (5 bases). The CDR3 length is 15 residues. With 5 bases removed from V and 5 bases from J, the gap between germline ends came to 18 bases. Germline CDR1 MNHEY, CDR2 SVGAGI. The DNA for the CDR3 is TGTGCCAGCAGTCTCTTTGGGGCGGGGGGAACTGAAGCTTTCTTT. Translated, it gives CASSLFGAGGTEAFF.

The chain joins TRBV29-1 to TRBJ2-2; tentatively, D is TRBD1 (6 bases). CDR1 SQVTM and CDR2 ANQGSEA come from the germline V gene. V was clipped by 5 bases and J by 7 bases, with 20 bases between them. The CDR3 contains 15 residues. The CDR3 here is CSVPSAPGHRGELFF. CDR3 in DNA: TGCAGCGTTCCAAGCGCCCCGGGACACCGCGGGGAGCTGTTTTTT.

The chain combines TRBV10-3 with TRBJ2-7; 7 bases agree with TRBD1. The CDR3 totals 13 residues. V shed 7 bases, J shed 1 base, and the junction held 4 bases outside the gene matches. Germline CDR1 reads ENHRY; CDR2 reads SYGVKD. CDR3 loop: CAINGDSSYEQYF. The CDR3 DNA reads TGTGCCATCAACGGGGACAGTTCCTACGAGCAGTACTTC.

The chain links TRBV27 to TRBJ2-1; TRBD2 might be the D (5 bases). This CDR3 region has 16 residues. Per the germline V gene, CDR1 is MNHEY and CDR2 is SMNVEV (reference sequence). Trimming pared 7 bases from V and 3 bases from J, leaving 19 bases between. The CDR3 loop is CASKRAGTPIYNEQFF. The CDR3, as DNA: TGTGCCAGCAAAAGGGCGGGCACCCCCATCTACAATGAGCAGTTCTTC.

Turning to this clone: Compared with germline, one end of the junction differs, possibly owing to a read error. The J gene is TRBJ2-3, the V gene TRBV2, with 7 positions matching TRBD2. The CDR3 is 11 residues long. Germline assignment: CDR1 SNHLY and CDR2 FYNNEI. CDR3 protein: CASSGPSGNNF. The CDR3 nucleotides are TGTGCCAGCAGTGGCCCAAGCGGGAACAATTTT. Complete variable domain (other parts from reference TRBV2 and TRBJ2-3): EPEVTQTPSHQVTQMGQEVILRCVPISNHLYFYWYRQILGQKVEFLVSFYNNEISEKSEIFDDQFSVERPDGSNFTLKIRSTKLEDSAMYFCASSGPSGNNFGPGTRLTVL.

The chain uses TRBV30 and TRBJ1-5; D gene unclear. The germline V gene encodes CDR1 GTSNPN and CDR2 SVGIG (reference sequence). The CDR3 is 12 amino acids. Trimming pared 1 base from V and 4 bases from J, leaving 5 bases between. The CDR3 is CAWSDENQPQHF. The CDR3 bases are TGTGCCTGGAGTGATGAGAATCAGCCCCAGCATTTT.

The chain has TRBV7-2 and TRBJ1-6; unclear D gene. CDR1 is SGHTA, CDR2 FQGNSA, per germline. The CDR3 has 17 residues. Trimming left V 4 bases short and J 0 bases short, with 13 bases between. CDR3 DNA sequence: TGTGCCAGCAGCTCGAGTGTCGCTAGCTCCTATAATTCACCCCTCCACTTT. As protein: CASSSSVASSYNSPLHF.

This sequence joins TRBV6-1 and TRBJ1-1; D is ambiguous. Between the trimmed V and J ends, which lost 2 bases and 0 bases, there was a span of 7 bases. The CDR3 has 14 amino acids. The V gene's germline CDR1 is MNHNS and CDR2 SASEGT. Here the CDR3 reads CASSESGLNTEAFF. CDR3 sequence (DNA): TGTGCCAGCAGTGAATCAGGCCTGAACACTGAAGCTTTCTTT.

This chain links TRBV6-5 with TRBJ1-1, with D tentatively TRBD1 (5 bases). This CDR3 is built from 15 residues. V was pared by 2 bases and J by 1 base, with 11 bases between. Germline V CDR1 and CDR2: MNHEY, SVGAGI. The CDR3 spells CASSYPSQGNTEAFF. CDR3 DNA sequence: TGTGCCAGCAGTTACCCTAGTCAGGGGAACACTGAAGCTTTCTTT.

The rearrangement links TRBV18 to TRBJ1-5, with D possibly TRBD1 on 5 matching bases. The CDR3 contains 16 residues. The germline CDR1 and CDR2 sequences are KGHSH and LQKENI. Trimming shortened V by 4 bases and J by 1 base, and 14 bases separated the two germline ends. CDR3 bases: TGTGCCAGCTCACTCAATGGACAAAGAAGCAATCAGCCCCAGCATTTT. It specifies CASSLNGQRSNQPQHF.

The chain combines TRBV5-1 with TRBJ1-2; a possible D gene is TRBD1 (5 bases). V dropped 2 bases and J dropped 0 bases, with 11 bases sitting between them. CDR1 is SGHRS, CDR2 YFSETQ, per germline. The CDR3 sequence is 15 residues long. DNA for the CDR3: TGCGCCAGCAGCTTAGACAGCGAAACTAACTATGGCTACACCTTC. This gives the protein CASSLDSETNYGYTF.

The genes are TRBV7-9 and TRBJ2-7; possible D gene TRBD2, 5 bases. CDR3 length: 12 amino acids. V lost 6 bases, J lost 3 bases, and 9 bases lay in between. Germline V gene data show CDR1 as SEHNR and CDR2 as FQNEAQ (reference sequence). The CDR3 DNA is TGTGCCAGCAGATCCAGCGGCTACGAGCAGTACTTC. Protein sequence: CASRSSGYEQYF.